Below are 28 T cell receptor beta chains sequenced from a single sample in a study of T cell responses to AZD1222 COVID-19 vaccine. TCRdb's copy holds only in-frame clones and misses some; the assay was immunoSEQ multiplex PCR. The table lists more than 90,000 clones, about 89% of them singletons. The material was peripheral blood, obtained 28 days after the second AZD1222 dose. The source of these receptors is an adult who received the AZD1222 COVID-19 vaccine.

J is TRBJ1-3 and V is TRBV7-9; no reliable D call. The CDR3 contains 15 residues. V was pared by 4 bases and J by 0 bases, with 10 bases between. From germline, CDR1 is SEHNR and CDR2 FQNEAQ (reference sequence). The DNA for the CDR3 is TGTGCCAGCAGCTACACATATCTCTCTGGAAACACCATATATTTT. Translation: CASSYTYLSGNTIYF.

V is TRBV7-6 and J is TRBJ2-2; TRBD2 agrees at 11 bases. Trimming cost V 2 bases and J 4 bases; bases outside gene matches: 9. The length of the CDR3 is 18 residues. Germline CDR1 and CDR2: SGHVS and FNYEAQ. CDR3 sequence (DNA): TGTGCCAGCAGCTTAAGTGGTAGCGGGAGGGCCATCACCGGGGAGCTGTTTTTT. It translates to CASSLSGSGRAITGELFF.

The CDR3 DNA reads TGTGCCAGCAGCTCGGGGACTAGCGGGGGGATAAAGCAGTTCTTC. This sequence encodes CASSSGTSGGIKQFF. The chain links TRBV7-9 to TRBJ2-1; the match to TRBD2 covers 15 bases. The trim removed 4 bases at V and 11 bases at J, leaving 6 bases unmatched. The V gene's germline CDR1 is SEHNR and CDR2 FQNEAQ (reference sequence). The CDR3 loop spans 15 amino acids.

V is TRBV5-1 and J is TRBJ1-2; no definite D call. This CDR3 has 13 residues. The germline V and J ends were trimmed by 4 bases and 5 bases, with 12 bases remaining between them. CDR1 and CDR2 (germline): SGHRS, YFSETQ. As DNA, the CDR3 is TGCGCCAGCAGCCGAACAACCCAGTATGGCTACACCTTC. It is translated as CASSRTTQYGYTF.

This clone was seen once. The rearrangement uses TRBV5-1 and TRBJ1-6, with a tentative D call TRBD1 (6 bases). The CDR3 covers 15 residues. Germline-derived CDR1 and CDR2 are SGHRS and YFSETQ. V was trimmed by 1 base and J by 6 bases, leaving 11 bases between them. CDR3 coding DNA: TGCGCCAGCAGCTTGTCAGGGGCGGTTAATTCACCCCTCCACTTT. It is translated as CASSLSGAVNSPLHF.

The chain carries TRBV27 and TRBJ1-4; D possibly corresponds to TRBD1 (5 bases). The CDR3 sequence is 17 residues long. V lost 8 bases and J lost 0, with 19 bases in between. CDR1 MNHEY and CDR2 SMNVEV come from the germline V gene (reference sequence). This CDR3 is CASETGRKLPTNEKLFF. CDR3 in DNA: TGTGCCAGCGAAACAGGCAGAAAACTACCAACTAATGAAAAACTGTTTTTT.

The chain carries TRBV10-3 and TRBJ1-5; 7 bases align to TRBD1. J lost 2 bases, V lost 6 bases, and 10 bases had no gene match. The V gene's germline CDR1 is ENHRY and CDR2 SYGVKD. CDR3 length equals 16 residues. CDR3 amino acids: CAISSTGAGGNQPQHF. The CDR3 nucleotides are TGTGCCATCAGCAGTACAGGGGCTGGGGGCAATCAGCCCCAGCATTTT.

The chain combines TRBV12-3 or TRBV12-4 with TRBJ2-5; no clear D gene. V dropped 3 bases and J dropped 5 bases, with 10 bases sitting between them. The CDR3 spans 13 residues. The CDR3: CASSLWARETQYF. Here the CDR3 DNA reads TGTGCCAGCAGTTTGTGGGCCAGGGAGACCCAGTACTTC.

This clone was found a few times. The chain recombines TRBV6-5 with TRBJ1-1; 7 bases match TRBD1. Germline loops: CDR1 MNHEY, CDR2 SVGAGI. The CDR3 covers 16 residues. V was clipped by 6 bases and J by 0 bases; unmatched bases: 10. The CDR3 reads CASSYKRTGMNTEAFF. The CDR3, as DNA: TGTGCCAGCAGCTACAAAAGGACAGGCATGAACACTGAAGCTTTCTTT.

In this sample, this clone turned up once. The J gene is TRBJ2-1, the V gene TRBV6-5, with 11 bases lining up with TRBD1. From germline, CDR1 is MNHEY and CDR2 SVGAGI. V trimming: 6 bases; J trimming: 8 bases; junction bases outside the gene matches: 9. The CDR3 spans 15 residues. The CDR3 DNA reads TGTGCCAGCAGGGATGGACAGGGGGCTGGGTATGAGCAGTTCTTC. Translation: CASRDGQGAGYEQFF.

The V call is TRBV27, the J call TRBJ2-7; 7 nucleotides line up with TRBD1. The CDR3 is 15 amino acids. The V and J ends lost 5 bases and 2 bases, in that order; junction bases with no gene match: 9. Per germline, CDR1 MNHEY and CDR2 SMNVEV (reference sequence). CDR3 in amino acids: CASSIYPDRTYEQYF. CDR3 bases: TGTGCCAGCAGTATATATCCGGACAGGACCTACGAGCAGTACTTC.

The V call is TRBV5-8, the J call TRBJ1-4; 8 bases agree with TRBD1. The ends lost 5 bases at V and 5 bases at J; junction bases unmatched: 2. Per germline, CDR1 SGHTS and CDR2 YDEGEE. The CDR3 has 13 residues. The DNA of the CDR3 is TGTGCCAGCAGGCGGACAGGGAATGAAAAACTGTTTTTT. Protein: CASRRTGNEKLFF.

The rearrangement uses TRBV20-1 and TRBJ2-7, with unresolved D. Germline-derived CDR1 and CDR2 are DFQATT and SNEGSKA (reference sequence). The CDR3 extends over 13 amino acids. Trimming took off 3 bases at V and 3 bases at J, with 12 bases between the two ends. The CDR3, as DNA: TGCAGTGCTAGTGGTGGTTGGAGCTACGAGCAGTACTTC. Translation: CSASGGWSYEQYF.

The V call is TRBV3-1 (or the pseudogene TRBV3-2), the J call TRBJ2-2; D might be TRBD1 (5 bases). The V end was cut by 3 bases, the J end by 5 bases, with 10 bases between. There are 14 residues in the CDR3. Germline V gene sequence: CDR1 LGHDT, CDR2 YNNKEL (reference sequence). The CDR3 loop is CASSHVQGTGELFF. The CDR3 DNA reads TGTGCCAGCAGCCACGTTCAGGGTACCGGGGAGCTGTTTTTT.

The rearrangement joins TRBV27 to TRBJ1-1, with D unclear. The CDR3 covers 15 residues. V dropped 6 bases and J dropped 3 bases, with 17 bases sitting between them. From germline, CDR1 is MNHEY and CDR2 SMNVEV (reference sequence). The CDR3 reads CASSPRASRYTEAFF. The CDR3 nucleotides read TGTGCCAGCAGCCCCCGGGCGTCTAGGTACACTGAAGCTTTCTTT.

The count of this clone is one. The chain employs TRBV4-1 and TRBJ1-6; D gene uncertain. CDR1 MGHRA and CDR2 YSYEKL come from the germline V gene. This CDR3 is built from 14 residues. Trimming removed 10 bases from V and 5 bases from J, with 15 bases in between. The CDR3 nucleotides read TGCGCCACCACCCCCAATCTTGATAATTCACCCCTCCACTTT. Amino acid sequence: CATTPNLDNSPLHF.

The chain links TRBV5-4 to TRBJ2-1; D is possibly TRBD1 or TRBD2 (6 bases each). Trimming took 2 bases from V and 8 from J, leaving 11 bases between them. Germline-derived CDR1 and CDR2 are SGHNT and YYREEE (reference sequence). The CDR3 has 13 amino acids. In DNA form, the CDR3 reads TGTGCCAGCAGCTTTAGGGGGGTTGATGAGCAGTTCTTC. Translation: CASSFRGVDEQFF.

This sequence joins TRBV12-5 and TRBJ1-3; D call uncertain. Germline-derived CDR1 and CDR2 are LGHNT and FRNRAP. V lost 6 bases to trimming and J lost 2 bases, with 11 bases between them. This CDR3 has 14 residues. The CDR3 loop is CASGPAGAGNTIYF. CDR3 DNA: TGTGCTAGTGGCCCGGCGGGAGCTGGAAACACCATATATTTT.

V is TRBV7-3 and J is TRBJ2-1; 11 nucleotides match TRBD2. Germline values: CDR1 SGHTA, CDR2 FQGTGA. Trimming cost V 3 bases and J 10 bases; bases outside gene matches: 14. The CDR3 contains 17 residues. The CDR3 loop reads CASSLGSGVAGGGEQFF. The DNA for the CDR3 is TGTGCCAGCAGCTTGGGTAGTGGAGTAGCGGGAGGGGGCGAGCAGTTCTTC.

The chain couples TRBV3-1 (or the pseudogene TRBV3-2) to TRBJ2-4, with TRBD2 identical over 9 bases. Looked up from germline, CDR1 is LGHDT and CDR2 is YNNKEL (reference sequence). The CDR3 runs to 14 residues. V gave up 5 bases and J gave up 3 bases; unmatched junction bases: 2. The CDR3 sequence is CASSEAGGKNIQYF. The CDR3 DNA follows: TGTGCCAGCAGCGAAGCGGGGGGCAAAAACATTCAGTACTTC.

The chain couples TRBV5-1 to TRBJ2-3, with 13 bases aligning to TRBD2. CDR1 is SGHRS and CDR2 is YFSETQ in the germline V gene. CDR3 length equals 16 residues. Trimming at V came to 4 bases and at J to 3 bases, leaving 5 bases not matched to a gene. As DNA, the CDR3 is TGCGCCAGCAGCAAAACTAGCGGGGGGGCGACAGATACGCAGTATTTT. Translated, it gives CASSKTSGGATDTQYF. Using reference TRBV5-1 and TRBJ2-3 for the parts outside the CDR3, the full variable domain is KAGVTQTPRYLIKTRGQQVTLSCSPISGHRSVSWYQQTPGQGLQFLFEYFSETQRNKGNFPGRFSGRQFSNSRSEMNVSTLELGDSALYLCASSKTSGGATDTQYFGPGTRLTVL.

The CDR3 protein is CATSRGRQGYNQPQHF. DNA for the CDR3: TGTGCCACCAGCAGAGGAAGACAGGGGTACAATCAGCCCCAGCATTTT. The V and J genes are TRBV15 and TRBJ1-5; 8 positions agree with TRBD1. V dropped 1 base and J dropped 3; count of bases not matched to a gene: 5. Germline V lookup: CDR1 LNHNV, CDR2 YYDKDF (reference sequence). The CDR3 totals 16 residues.

V gene TRBV9 combines with J gene TRBJ2-1, with D maybe TRBD1 (5 bases). Germline values: CDR1 SGDLS, CDR2 YYNGEE. The CDR3 totals 16 residues. The germline V and J ends were trimmed by 0 bases and 7 bases, with 17 bases remaining between them. The CDR3 coding sequence is TGTGCCAGCAGCGTAGGAAAAGGGGTTGAGTGGAATGAGCAGTTCTTC. Translating gives CASSVGKGVEWNEQFF. The complete variable domain, with remaining parts taken from reference TRBV9 and TRBJ2-1, reads DSGVTQTPKHLITATGQRVTLRCSPRSGDLSVYWYQQSLDQGLQFLIQYYNGEERAKGNILERFSAQQFPDLHSELNLSSLELGDSALYFCASSVGKGVEWNEQFFGPGTRLTVL.

The chain couples TRBV13 to TRBJ2-7; D is uncertain. Germline CDR1 reads PRHDT; CDR2 reads FYEKMQ (reference sequence). Trimming removed 0 bases from V and 6 bases from J, with 3 bases in between. The CDR3 length is 11 residues. The CDR3 DNA sequence: TGTGCCAGCAGCTTAGGCCTCGAGCAGTACTTC. This translates into CASSLGLEQYF.

The V call is TRBV5-8, the J call TRBJ1-2; weak D call: TRBD1 (5 bases). Germline CDR1 reads SGHTS; CDR2 reads YDEGEE. The CDR3 has 14 residues. V was pared by 5 bases and J by 2 bases, with 13 bases between. CDR3 in DNA: TGTGCCAGCAGGGAACGACAGACAAACTATGGCTACACCTTC. It specifies CASRERQTNYGYTF.

V usage is TRBV2 and J usage is TRBJ2-5; tentatively, D is TRBD1 or TRBD2 (5 bases each). The germline V gene encodes CDR1 SNHLY and CDR2 FYNNEI. The V gene lost 7 bases and the J gene lost 1 base, with 7 bases spanning the gap. The CDR3 spans 12 residues. CDR3 loop: CASTGTQETQYF. The CDR3 DNA follows: TGTGCCAGCACAGGGACCCAAGAGACCCAGTACTTC.

The chain uses TRBV10-3 and TRBJ1-1, with D hard to call. This CDR3 spans 11 amino acids. Germline lookup yields CDR1 ENHRY and CDR2 SYGVKD. Trimming pared 6 bases from V and 11 bases from J, leaving 13 bases between. CDR3 DNA sequence: TGTGCCATCAGCTCCGGGCCGGCGGCTTTCTTT. Residues: CAISSGPAAFF.

The chain recombines TRBV7-2 with TRBJ2-1, with 12 bases fitting TRBD2. CDR1 SGHTA and CDR2 FQGNSA come from the germline V gene. J was trimmed by 6 bases and V by 5 bases; bases with no gene match: 8. The CDR3 sequence is 16 residues long. In nucleotides, the CDR3 is TGTGCCAGCAGCCTACAGACTAGCGGGGGAGGCAATGAGCAGTTCTTC. This gives the protein CASSLQTSGGGNEQFF. Together with reference TRBV7-2 and TRBJ2-1, the CDR3 gives the full variable domain: GAGVSQSPSNKVTEKGKDVELRCDPISGHTALYWYRQSLGQGLEFLIYFQGNSAPDKSGLPSDRFSAERTGGSVSTLTIQRTQQEDSAVYLCASSLQTSGGGNEQFFGPGTRLTVL.